This T cell receptor beta chain was obtained from a study of long-term antiretroviral therapy in people with HIV. General observations from the study: Clonal populations expanded prior to ART predominated within the repertoire at all time points. The data indicate that diversity increased after ART but remained below transplant donor controls. Whereas controls had wider CDR3 length ranges, HIV repertoires had narrower ones.

Two or more post-ART PBMC samples, plus at least one pre-ART sample, were available for each donor. The CDR3 extends over 17 amino acids. V was shortened by 2 bases and J by 1 base, with 18 bases between the two germline ends. In germline, CDR1 is GTSNPN, CDR2 SVGIG (reference sequence). This clone was found a few times. Antigen specificity is unknown. The libraries were made with immunoSEQ v3.0 at survey level. Assay: immunoSEQ multiplex PCR; the TCRdb copy retains only in-frame clones and omits some. Of 7,500 to 10,000 clones listed, approximately 75% are singletons. The chain links TRBV30 to TRBJ1-3; a weak D match, TRBD1 (6 bases). This TCR was recovered from a man aged 35-49 years with HIV. The sample was unsorted PBMCs, taken 0.7 years after starting antiretroviral therapy. CDR3 amino acids: CAWSWAQGLSSGNTIYF. In nucleotides, the CDR3 is TGTGCCTGGAGTTGGGCTCAGGGGCTTTCTTCTGGAAACACCATATATTTT.